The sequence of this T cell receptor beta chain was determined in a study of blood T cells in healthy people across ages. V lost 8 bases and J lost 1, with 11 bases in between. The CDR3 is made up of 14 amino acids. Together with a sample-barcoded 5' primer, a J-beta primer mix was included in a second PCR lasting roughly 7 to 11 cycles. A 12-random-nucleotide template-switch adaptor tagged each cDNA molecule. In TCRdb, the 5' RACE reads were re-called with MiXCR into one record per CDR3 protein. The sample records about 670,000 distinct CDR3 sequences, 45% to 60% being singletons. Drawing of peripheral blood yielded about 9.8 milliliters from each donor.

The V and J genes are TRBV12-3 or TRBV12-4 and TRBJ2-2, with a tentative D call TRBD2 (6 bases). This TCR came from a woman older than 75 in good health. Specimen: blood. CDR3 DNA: TGTGCCAGCCGCCGAGCGGGGAACACCGGGGAGCTGTTTTTT. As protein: CASRRAGNTGELFF.